Below, 13 T cell receptor beta chains from the same sample are listed, as sequenced in a study of T cell responses to AZD1222 COVID-19 vaccine. Clones were read by immunoSEQ multiplex PCR, and TCRdb kept only the in-frame ones, dropping some. The sample lists about 140,000 clones; 92% were seen once. The source material was peripheral blood, sampled 28 days after the second AZD1222 dose. Every receptor here comes from an adult who received the AZD1222 COVID-19 vaccine.

V is TRBV14 and J is TRBJ2-1, with 7 nucleotides matching TRBD1. The CDR3 has 13 amino acids. Germline V gene sequence: CDR1 SGHDN, CDR2 FVKESK. V was pared by 3 bases and J by 11 bases, with 7 bases of the junction left unmatched. CDR3 nucleotide sequence: TGTGCCAGCAGCCAGGGGACAGTACCGAAGCAGTTCTTC. Protein: CASSQGTVPKQFF.

This chain links TRBV5-4 with TRBJ2-5, with 8 bases lining up with TRBD1. The germline gives CDR1 SGHNT, CDR2 YYREEE (reference sequence). V lost 4 bases to trimming and J lost 5 bases; unmatched junction nucleotides: 10. The CDR3 totals 15 residues. The DNA of the CDR3 is TGTGCCAGCAGCCCAGACCAGGGGGCGAGTGAGACCCAGTACTTC. Translating it yields CASSPDQGASETQYF.

V and J are TRBV28 and TRBJ1-1; D might be TRBD1 (5 bases). CDR1 is MDHEN and CDR2 is SYDVKM in the germline V gene. This CDR3 is 14 amino acids long. V shed 6 bases and J shed 4 bases, with 15 bases lying between them. CDR3 sequence reads: CASRRGGSSTEAFF. The CDR3 DNA is TGTGCCAGCAGGCGGGGGGGGTCGAGCACTGAAGCTTTCTTT.

The gene calls are TRBV4-2 and TRBJ2-1, with D unclear. Looked up from germline, CDR1 is LGHNA and CDR2 is YNFKEQ. Trimming removed 1 base from V and 7 bases from J, with 5 bases in between. This CDR3 contains 12 residues. CDR3 coding DNA: TGTGCCAGCAGCCAAGCAGTAAATGAGCAGTTCTTC. It is translated as CASSQAVNEQFF.

V is TRBV5-4 and J is TRBJ1-2; the D gene is possibly TRBD1 (6 bases). The CDR3 runs to 17 residues. V shed 0 bases and J shed 0 bases, with 15 bases lying between them. Germline values: CDR1 SGHNT, CDR2 YYREEE (reference sequence). The CDR3 spells CASSLGWGASANYGYTF. The CDR3 nucleotides are TGTGCCAGCAGCTTGGGGTGGGGGGCCTCAGCTAACTATGGCTACACCTTC.

The rearrangement uses TRBV24-1 and TRBJ1-2, with D possibly matching TRBD1 (6 bases). The CDR3 sequence is 13 residues long. Trimming took 5 bases from V and 4 from J, leaving 10 bases between them. Germline V lookup: CDR1 KGHDR, CDR2 SFDVKD. The chain's CDR3 is CATSAGQSYGYTF. In DNA form, the CDR3 reads TGTGCCACCAGTGCCGGACAGTCCTATGGCTACACCTTC.

The rearrangement joins TRBV29-1 to TRBJ1-1; D gene uncertain. The CDR3 loop spans 13 amino acids. V was shortened by 4 bases and J by 8 bases, with 17 bases between the two germline ends. CDR1 and CDR2 (germline): SQVTM, ANQGSEA. The CDR3, as DNA: TGCAGCGTTGTCCGGGCCCCTCCGCGGGAAGCTTTCTTT. This codes for CSVVRAPPREAFF.

This chain uses TRBV18 with TRBJ1-6, with D maybe TRBD1 (5 bases). CDR3 length: 16 residues. Germline CDR1 KGHSH, CDR2 LQKENI. Trimming shortened V by 0 bases and J by 6 bases, and 12 bases separated the two germline ends. The CDR3 DNA sequence: TGTGCCAGCTCACCACCTTTTGGGGGTTTTAATTCACCCCTCCACTTT. Protein sequence: CASSPPFGGFNSPLHF.

The chain links TRBV20-1 to TRBJ1-2; D is ambiguous. The CDR3 is 11 residues long. V lost 3 bases, J lost 5 bases, and 7 bases lay in between. Germline CDR1 reads DFQATT; CDR2 reads SNEGSKA (reference sequence). The CDR3 region is CSASEGYGYTF. The CDR3 coding sequence is TGCAGTGCTAGTGAAGGGTATGGCTACACCTTC.

The chain recombines TRBV19 with TRBJ2-1; the D gene is possibly TRBD2 (6 bases). The germline CDR1 and CDR2 sequences are LNHDA and SQIVND (reference sequence). The CDR3 contains 13 residues. V dropped 4 bases and J dropped 13 bases, with 17 bases sitting between them. CDR3 nucleotides: TGTGCCAGTAGTAAACCCCAGTTAGCGGTCCAGTTCTTC. Encoded protein: CASSKPQLAVQFF.

Here the CDR3 DNA reads TGTGCTATCGGGAGAACTAGCGGGAACAATGAGCAGTTCTTC. Amino acids: CAIGRTSGNNEQFF. V is TRBV7-2 and J is TRBJ2-1; 10 nucleotides align to TRBD2. The CDR3 sequence is 14 residues long. From germline, CDR1 is SGHTA and CDR2 FQGNSA.

V gene TRBV6-1 combines with J gene TRBJ1-2, with a possible D match to TRBD1 (6 bases). The CDR3 loop spans 14 amino acids. V dropped 1 base and J dropped 5 bases, with 11 bases sitting between them. The V gene's germline CDR1 is MNHNS and CDR2 SASEGT. DNA for the CDR3: TGTGCCAGCAGTGAAGGGGGGGCGAATTATGGCTACACCTTC. This codes for CASSEGGANYGYTF.

CDR3 DNA sequence: TGTGCCAGCAGTCAAGGACGGGGAAATCAGCCCCAGCATTTT. It is translated as CASSQGRGNQPQHF. The chain is built from TRBV7-9 and TRBJ1-5; D gene unclear. V was cut by 6 bases and J by 4 bases, with 13 bases left in between. Germline-derived CDR1 and CDR2 are SEHNR and FQNEAQ (reference sequence). This CDR3 comprises 14 residues.